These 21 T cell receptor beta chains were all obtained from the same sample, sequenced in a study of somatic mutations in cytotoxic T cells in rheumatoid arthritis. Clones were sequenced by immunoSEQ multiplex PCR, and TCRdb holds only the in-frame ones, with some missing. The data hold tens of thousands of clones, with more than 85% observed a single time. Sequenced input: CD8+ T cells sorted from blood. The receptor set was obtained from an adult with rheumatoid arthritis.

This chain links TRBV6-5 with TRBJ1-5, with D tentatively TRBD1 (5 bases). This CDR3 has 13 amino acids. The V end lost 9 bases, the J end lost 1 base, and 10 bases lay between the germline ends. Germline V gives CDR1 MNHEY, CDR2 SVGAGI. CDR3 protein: CASMGGSNQPQHF. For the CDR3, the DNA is TGTGCCAGTATGGGGGGGAGCAATCAGCCCCAGCATTTT.

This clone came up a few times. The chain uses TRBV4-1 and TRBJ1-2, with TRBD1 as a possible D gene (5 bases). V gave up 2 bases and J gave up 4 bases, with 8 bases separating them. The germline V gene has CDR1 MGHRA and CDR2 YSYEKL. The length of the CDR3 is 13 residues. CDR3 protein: CASSQPGIYGYTF. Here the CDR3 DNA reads TGCGCCAGCAGCCAACCAGGGATCTATGGCTACACCTTC.

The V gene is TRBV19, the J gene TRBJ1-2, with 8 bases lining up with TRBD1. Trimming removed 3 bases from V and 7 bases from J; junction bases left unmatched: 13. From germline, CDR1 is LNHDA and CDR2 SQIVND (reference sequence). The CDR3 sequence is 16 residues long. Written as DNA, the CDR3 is TGTGCCAGTAGTATGTTAGAGACAGGGGATGTGTTTGGCTACACCTTC. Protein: CASSMLETGDVFGYTF.

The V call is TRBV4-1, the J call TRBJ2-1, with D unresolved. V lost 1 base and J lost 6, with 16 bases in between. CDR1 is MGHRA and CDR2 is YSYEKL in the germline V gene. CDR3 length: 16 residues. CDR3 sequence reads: CASSQAHPSGPNEQFF. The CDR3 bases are TGCGCCAGCAGCCAAGCTCACCCCTCTGGGCCCAATGAGCAGTTCTTC.

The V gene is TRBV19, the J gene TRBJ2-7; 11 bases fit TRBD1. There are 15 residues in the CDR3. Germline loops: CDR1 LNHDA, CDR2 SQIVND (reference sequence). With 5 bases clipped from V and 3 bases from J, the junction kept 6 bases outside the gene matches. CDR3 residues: CASSLRTGGFYEQYF. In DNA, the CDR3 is TGTGCCAGTAGTCTCAGGACAGGGGGCTTCTACGAGCAGTACTTC.

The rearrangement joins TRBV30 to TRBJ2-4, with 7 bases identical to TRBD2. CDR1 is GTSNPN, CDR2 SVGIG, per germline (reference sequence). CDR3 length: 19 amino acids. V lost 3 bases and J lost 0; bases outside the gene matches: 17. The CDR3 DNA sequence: TGTGCCTGGAGGACCCTCGGGGCTAGCGGAAATCCAGCCAAAAACATTCAGTACTTC. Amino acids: CAWRTLGASGNPAKNIQYF.

CDR3 protein: CASSALGQGYGYTF. The CDR3 DNA reads TGTGCCAGCAGTGCATTAGGACAGGGATATGGCTACACCTTC. This chain joins TRBV6-1 and TRBJ1-2; 8 nucleotides match TRBD1. The germline V gene encodes CDR1 MNHNS and CDR2 SASEGT. This CDR3 spans 14 amino acids. V shed 4 bases and J 5 bases; nucleotides not matched to a gene: 6.

CDR3: CASTPGIGPYEQYF. The CDR3 coding sequence is TGTGCCAGCACCCCGGGAATAGGGCCCTACGAGCAGTACTTC. The chain has TRBV7-9 and TRBJ2-7; maybe TRBD2 (5 bases). CDR3 length: 14 residues. V was trimmed by 7 bases and J by 2 bases, leaving 15 bases between them. Germline-derived CDR1 and CDR2 are SEHNR and FQNEAQ (reference sequence).

As DNA, the CDR3 is TGTGCCAGTGCTCAACGTGGAGGCTCCTACAATGAGCAGTTCTTC. Translation: CASAQRGGSYNEQFF. The V and J genes are TRBV9 and TRBJ2-1; weak D call: TRBD2 (5 bases). Germline V gives CDR1 SGDLS, CDR2 YYNGEE. Trimming removed 8 bases from V and 0 bases from J, with 15 bases in between. The CDR3 has 15 residues. The full variable domain, rest sourced from reference TRBV9 and TRBJ2-1, is DSGVTQTPKHLITATGQRVTLRCSPRSGDLSVYWYQQSLDQGLQFLIQYYNGEERAKGNILERFSAQQFPDLHSELNLSSLELGDSALYFCASAQRGGSYNEQFFGPGTRLTVL.

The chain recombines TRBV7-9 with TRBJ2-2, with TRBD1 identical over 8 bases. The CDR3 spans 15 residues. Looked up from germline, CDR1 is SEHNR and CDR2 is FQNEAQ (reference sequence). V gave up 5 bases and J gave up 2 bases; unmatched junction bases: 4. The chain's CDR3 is CASSLTGGNTGELFF. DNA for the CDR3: TGTGCCAGCAGCCTAACAGGGGGAAACACCGGGGAGCTGTTTTTT.

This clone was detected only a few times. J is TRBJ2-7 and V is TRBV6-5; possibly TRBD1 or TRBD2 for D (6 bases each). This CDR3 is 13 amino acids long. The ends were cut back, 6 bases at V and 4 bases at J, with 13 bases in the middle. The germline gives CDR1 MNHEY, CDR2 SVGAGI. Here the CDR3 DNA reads TGTGCCAGCAGCGCCGGAGGGGGTTACGAGCAGTACTTC. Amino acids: CASSAGGGYEQYF.

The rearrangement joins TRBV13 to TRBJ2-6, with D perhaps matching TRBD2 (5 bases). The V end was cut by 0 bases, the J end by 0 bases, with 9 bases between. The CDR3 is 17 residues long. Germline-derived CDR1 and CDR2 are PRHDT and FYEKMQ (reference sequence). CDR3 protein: CASSLGEDLSGANVLTF. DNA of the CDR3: TGTGCCAGCAGCTTAGGGGAGGACCTCTCTGGGGCCAACGTCCTGACTTTC.

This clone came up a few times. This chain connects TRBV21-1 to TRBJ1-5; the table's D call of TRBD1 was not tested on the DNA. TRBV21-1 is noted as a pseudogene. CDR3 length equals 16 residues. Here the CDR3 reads CASSSMTGGPNQPQHF. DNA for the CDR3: TGTGCCAGCAGCTCTATGACAGGGGGCCCCAATCAGCCCCAGCATTTT.

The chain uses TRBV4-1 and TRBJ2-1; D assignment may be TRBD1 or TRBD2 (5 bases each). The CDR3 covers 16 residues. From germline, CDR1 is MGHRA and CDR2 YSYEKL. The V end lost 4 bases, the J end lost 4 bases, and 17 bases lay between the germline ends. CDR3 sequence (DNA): TGCGCCAGCAGCCGTAATGAACTAGGGGATTACAATGAGCAGTTCTTC. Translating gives CASSRNELGDYNEQFF.

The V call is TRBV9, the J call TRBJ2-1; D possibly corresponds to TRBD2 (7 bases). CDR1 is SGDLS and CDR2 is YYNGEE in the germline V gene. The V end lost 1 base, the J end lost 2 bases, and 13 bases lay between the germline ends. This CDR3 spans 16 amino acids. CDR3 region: CASSVTGGGTYNEQFF. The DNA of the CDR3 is TGTGCCAGCAGCGTAACAGGCGGGGGCACCTACAATGAGCAGTTCTTC.

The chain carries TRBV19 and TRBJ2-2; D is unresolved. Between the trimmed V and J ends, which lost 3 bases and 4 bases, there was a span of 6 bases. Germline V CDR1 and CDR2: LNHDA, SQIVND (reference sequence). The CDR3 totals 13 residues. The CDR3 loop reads CASSMARTGELFF. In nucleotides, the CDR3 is TGTGCCAGTAGTATGGCCCGCACCGGGGAGCTGTTTTTT. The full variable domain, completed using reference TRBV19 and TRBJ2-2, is DGGITQSPKYLFRKEGQNVTLSCEQNLNHDAMYWYRQDPGQGLRLIYYSQIVNDFQKGDIAEGYSVSREKKESFPLTVTSAQKNPTAFYLCASSMARTGELFFGEGSRLTVL.

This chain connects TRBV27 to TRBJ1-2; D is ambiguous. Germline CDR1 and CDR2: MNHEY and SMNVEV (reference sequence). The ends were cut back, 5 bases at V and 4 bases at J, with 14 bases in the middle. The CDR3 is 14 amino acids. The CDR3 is CASSVAAGSYGYTF. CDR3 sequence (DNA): TGTGCCAGCAGTGTTGCCGCCGGGTCCTATGGCTACACCTTC.

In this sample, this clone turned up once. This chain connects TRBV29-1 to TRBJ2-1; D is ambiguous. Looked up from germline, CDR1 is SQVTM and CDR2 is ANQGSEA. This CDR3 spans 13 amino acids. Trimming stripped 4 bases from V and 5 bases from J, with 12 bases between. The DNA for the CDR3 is TGCAGCGTTGGGGCGGCGACAAACAATGAGCAGTTCTTC. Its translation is CSVGAATNNEQFF.

The CDR3 loop is CASSLGRGLYNEQFF. In nucleotides, the CDR3 is TGTGCCAGCAGCTTAGGCAGGGGGCTCTACAATGAGCAGTTCTTC. This chain uses TRBV7-9 with TRBJ2-1, with TRBD1 matching 8 bases. Germline V gene data show CDR1 as SEHNR and CDR2 as FQNEAQ (reference sequence). With V trimmed by 1 base and J by 3 bases, 2 bases remained unmatched. The CDR3 totals 15 residues.

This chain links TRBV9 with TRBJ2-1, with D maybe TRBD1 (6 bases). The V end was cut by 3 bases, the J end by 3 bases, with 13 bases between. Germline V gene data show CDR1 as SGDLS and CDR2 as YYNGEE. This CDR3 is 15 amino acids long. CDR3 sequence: CASSAQGTRYNEQFF. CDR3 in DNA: TGTGCCAGCAGCGCACAGGGTACCCGCTACAATGAGCAGTTCTTC. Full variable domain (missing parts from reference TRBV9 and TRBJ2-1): DSGVTQTPKHLITATGQRVTLRCSPRSGDLSVYWYQQSLDQGLQFLIQYYNGEERAKGNILERFSAQQFPDLHSELNLSSLELGDSALYFCASSAQGTRYNEQFFGPGTRLTVL.

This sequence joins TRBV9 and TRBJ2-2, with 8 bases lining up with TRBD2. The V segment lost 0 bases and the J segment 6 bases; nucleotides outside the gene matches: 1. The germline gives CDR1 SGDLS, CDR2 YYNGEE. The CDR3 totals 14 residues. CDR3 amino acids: CASSVGGGPGELFF. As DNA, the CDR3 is TGTGCCAGCAGCGTAGGCGGGGGGCCCGGGGAGCTGTTTTTT.